The 15 T cell receptor beta chains below all came from one sample that was sequenced in a study of T cells in Graves' hyperthyroidism and ophthalmopathy. What was amplified from RNA transcripts were TCR beta CDR3 regions. Using the HTBI primer set, a first-round RT-PCR was run on the TCR CDR3. TCRdb analysed the multiplex PCR reads with MiXCR anew, one entry per CDR3 protein. The sample lists about 480,000 distinct CDR3 sequences; approximately 25% were seen once. The sample was blood. Receptors were obtained from a woman under 40 with Graves' ophthalmopathy.

At least ten counts were recorded for this clonotype. The rearrangement joins TRBV12-3 or TRBV12-4 to TRBJ1-1; a possible D gene is TRBD1 (5 bases). V was shortened by 2 bases and J by 6 bases, with 10 bases between the two germline ends. The CDR3 sequence is 13 residues long. The CDR3 DNA follows: TGTGCCAGCAGTTTACGGGACGGGGCTGAAGCTTTCTTT. Translating it yields CASSLRDGAEAFF.

As concerns this clonotype: The conserved closing phenylalanine or tryptophan is absent in this CDR3, likely reflecting a read error. V usage is TRBV7-8 and J usage is TRBJ1-5; D is perhaps TRBD1 (6 bases). V was pared by 5 bases and J by 5 bases, with 16 bases between. This CDR3 has 15 amino acids. Germline V lookup: CDR1 SGHVS, CDR2 FQNEAQ. CDR3 nucleotide sequence: TGTGCCAGCAGCCCCTCGGACAGACCTTATCAGCCCCAGCATTTG. This translates into CASSPSDRPYQPQHL.

Worth noting for this clonotype: The conserved final phenylalanine or tryptophan is absent from the CDR3, which likely points to a read error. This chain links TRBV6-1 with TRBJ2-7; 10 bases agree with TRBD2. The germline gives CDR1 MNHNS, CDR2 SASEGT. J was trimmed by 3 bases and V by 6 bases; bases with no gene match: 11. The CDR3 has 16 residues. This CDR3 is CASSPPTLAGSYEQYL. The CDR3 region has the DNA TGTGCCAGCAGCCCCCCAACACTAGCGGGGAGCTACGAGCAGTACTTG.

In regard to this clonotype: The CDR3 does not end in the conserved phenylalanine or tryptophan, so this is likely a read error. This rearrangement joins TRBV20-1 to TRBJ2-3; possibly TRBD2 for D (6 bases). CDR1 DFQATT and CDR2 SNEGSKA come from the germline V gene (reference sequence). The length of the CDR3 is 14 residues. The ends were cut back, 3 bases at V and 6 bases at J, with 16 bases in the middle. CDR3 sequence reads: CSARRGREWDTQYC. DNA of the CDR3: TGCAGTGCTAGGCGGGGCAGGGAGTGGGATACGCAGTATTGT.

The table lists this clonotype with many counts. The chain has TRBV7-2 and TRBJ2-7; D unresolved. V was trimmed by 5 bases and J by 3 bases, leaving 14 bases between them. There are 14 residues in the CDR3. Per the germline V gene, CDR1 is SGHTA and CDR2 is FQGNSA. The CDR3 DNA reads TGTGCCAGCAGCCCACTTTTAACCGTCTACGAGCAGTACTTC. Translating it yields CASSPLLTVYEQYF.

The chain employs TRBV6-1 and TRBJ2-7, with 10 positions matching TRBD2. Unmatched junction bases numbered 18, after V lost 6 bases and J lost 7 bases. The CDR3 runs 17 residues. Germline CDR1 is MNHNS and CDR2 is SASEGT. The CDR3 loop reads CASSPTSTSGRRIEQYF. The CDR3 coding sequence is TGTGCCAGCAGCCCAACCTCGACTAGCGGGCGACGAATAGAGCAGTACTTC.

This clonotype was seen only a few times. This chain connects TRBV15 to TRBJ1-1; D gene unclear. This CDR3 contains 14 residues. V lost 4 bases, J lost 1 base, and 10 bases lay in between. Germline V CDR1 and CDR2: LNHNV, YYDKDF (reference sequence). This chain's CDR3 is CATSISRQNTEAFF. Here the CDR3 DNA reads TGTGCCACCAGCATTAGCAGGCAGAACACTGAAGCTTTCTTT.

This clonotype showed up just a few times. This CDR3 is CASSLATGDLETQYF. CDR3 bases: TGTGCCAGCAGCTTAGCGACAGGGGATTTGGAGACCCAGTACTTC. The rearrangement uses TRBV7-6 and TRBJ2-5; the match to TRBD1 covers 8 bases. The V segment lost 0 bases and the J segment 5 bases; nucleotides outside the gene matches: 5. The CDR3 length is 15 residues. Germline V gene data show CDR1 as SGHVS and CDR2 as FNYEAQ.

There are a few counts of this clonotype. The chain joins TRBV29-1 to TRBJ1-1, with TRBD1 as a possible D gene (5 bases). V lost 6 bases to trimming and J lost 4 bases, with 9 bases between them. This CDR3 comprises 11 residues. Germline V CDR1 and CDR2: SQVTM, ANQGSEA. CDR3 residues: CSVVQGTEAFF. DNA of the CDR3: TGCAGCGTCGTCCAGGGCACTGAAGCTTTCTTT.

The V call is TRBV20-1, the J call TRBJ1-2; tentatively, D is TRBD1 (5 bases). Germline V gene sequence: CDR1 DFQATT, CDR2 SNEGSKA (reference sequence). The CDR3 has 15 amino acids. The germline V and J ends were trimmed by 6 bases and 0 bases, with 17 bases remaining between them. This chain's CDR3 is CSAREGSGTNYGYTF. The CDR3 DNA reads TGCAGTGCCAGGGAGGGGTCAGGGACTAACTATGGCTACACCTTC.

This chain links TRBV6-5 with TRBJ1-5, with D unclear. Germline V gene lookup returns CDR1 MNHEY and CDR2 SVGAGI. Trimming shortened V by 3 bases and J by 2 bases, and 11 bases separated the two germline ends. This CDR3 spans 15 amino acids. CDR3 sequence: CASSYIREGNQPQHF. In DNA form, the CDR3 reads TGTGCCAGCAGTTATATAAGGGAAGGCAATCAGCCCCAGCATTTT.

J is TRBJ1-1 and V is TRBV15, with a possible D match to TRBD1 (5 bases). Germline V gives CDR1 LNHNV, CDR2 YYDKDF (reference sequence). The V and J ends lost 5 bases and 7 bases respectively, with 14 bases between them. The CDR3 has 13 residues. In DNA form, the CDR3 reads TGTGCCACCAGCGGAACAGGAACAGGTGAAGCTTTCTTT. Translating gives CATSGTGTGEAFF.

The rearrangement links TRBV30 to TRBJ1-5; D unclear. Germline-derived CDR1 and CDR2 are GTSNPN and SVGIG (reference sequence). V was pared by 4 bases and J by 7 bases, with 11 bases between. The CDR3 consists of 12 residues. This CDR3 is CAWNLESQPQHF. As DNA, the CDR3 is TGTGCCTGGAATCTTGAAAGCCAGCCCCAGCATTTT.

This rearrangement joins TRBV5-1 to TRBJ1-1; the D is unclear. The CDR3 consists of 15 residues. The germline gives CDR1 SGHRS, CDR2 YFSETQ. Deletions cut 4 bases from V and 1 base from J, with 14 bases between. The CDR3 region has the DNA TGCGCCAGCAGCGCAGAAGCATTTGGGAACACTGAAGCTTTCTTT. Residues: CASSAEAFGNTEAFF.

This chain joins TRBV7-8 and TRBJ2-7, with D possibly matching TRBD2 (6 bases). Deletions cut 4 bases from V and 6 bases from J, with 13 bases between. CDR1 is SGHVS, CDR2 FQNEAQ, per germline. CDR3 length: 13 amino acids. CDR3 sequence (DNA): TGTGCCAGCAGCTCTCGTCAGGGAGGCGAGCAGTACTTC. Translating it yields CASSSRQGGEQYF.